This T cell receptor beta chain was recovered during a study of OX40 agonist ivuxolimab in advanced cancers. The CDR3 is 13 amino acids. V gave up 5 bases and J gave up 5 bases, with 13 bases separating them. From germline, CDR1 is SEHNR and CDR2 FQNEAQ (reference sequence). Only in-frame clones appear in the TCRdb table, and some are missing; sequencing was by immunoSEQ multiplex PCR. The repertoire has tens of thousands of clones, about 88% of them found once; the top ten carry around 4.1%. J is TRBJ2-7 and V is TRBV7-9; a weak D match, TRBD2 (6 bases). This specimen was CD4+ or CD8+ T cells sorted from blood, taken in a trial of the OX40 agonist ivuxolimab. The receptor was derived from an adult with an advanced solid tumor such as melanoma, head and neck, liver or kidney cancer. The CDR3 protein is CASSPKDYHEQYF. In nucleotides, the CDR3 is TGTGCCAGCAGCCCGAAGGACTACCACGAGCAGTACTTC.